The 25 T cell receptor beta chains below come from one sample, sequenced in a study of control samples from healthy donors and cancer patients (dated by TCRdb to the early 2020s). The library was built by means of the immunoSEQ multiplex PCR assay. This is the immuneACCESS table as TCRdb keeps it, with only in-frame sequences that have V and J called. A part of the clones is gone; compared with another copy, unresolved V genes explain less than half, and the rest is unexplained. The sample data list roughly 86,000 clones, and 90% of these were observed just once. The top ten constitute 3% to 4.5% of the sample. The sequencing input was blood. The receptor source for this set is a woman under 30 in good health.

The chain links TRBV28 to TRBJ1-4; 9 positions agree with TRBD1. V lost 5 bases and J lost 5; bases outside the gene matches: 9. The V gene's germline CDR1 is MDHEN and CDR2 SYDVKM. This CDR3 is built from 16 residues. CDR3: CASSPAETGGNEKLFF. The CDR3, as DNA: TGTGCCAGCAGTCCGGCCGAGACAGGGGGAAATGAAAAACTGTTTTTT.

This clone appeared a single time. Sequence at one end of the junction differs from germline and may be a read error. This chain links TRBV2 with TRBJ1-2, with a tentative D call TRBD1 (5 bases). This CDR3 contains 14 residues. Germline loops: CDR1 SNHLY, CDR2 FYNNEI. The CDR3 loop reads CASSEGAGLYGYTF. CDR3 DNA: TGTGCCAGCAGCGAAGGGGCAGGCCTCTATGGCTACACCTTC.

This CDR3 is CASSPDREKAGWTGELFF. The CDR3 nucleotides read TGTGCCAGCAGCCCGGACCGAGAAAAGGCGGGGTGGACCGGGGAGCTGTTTTTT. J is TRBJ2-2 and V is TRBV3-1 (or the pseudogene TRBV3-2), with D perhaps TRBD2 (6 bases). The CDR3 is 18 amino acids. The germline gives CDR1 LGHDT, CDR2 YNNKEL (reference sequence). Trimming pared 4 bases from V and 5 bases from J, leaving 23 bases between.

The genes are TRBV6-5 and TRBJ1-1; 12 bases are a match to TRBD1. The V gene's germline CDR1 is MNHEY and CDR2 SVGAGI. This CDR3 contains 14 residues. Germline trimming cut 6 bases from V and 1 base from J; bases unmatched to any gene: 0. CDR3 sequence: CASRGQGANTEAFF. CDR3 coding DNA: TGTGCCAGCAGGGGACAGGGGGCGAACACTGAAGCTTTCTTT.

As DNA, the CDR3 is TGTGCCAGCAGCTTAGCGATTGATTATGGCTACACCTTC. Protein sequence: CASSLAIDYGYTF. The chain has TRBV7-9 and TRBJ1-2; D is unresolved. CDR3 length: 13 residues. With 0 bases removed from V and 5 bases from J, the gap between germline ends came to 7 bases. Germline lookup yields CDR1 SEHNR and CDR2 FQNEAQ (reference sequence).

The CDR3 region is CASRLLPSEKLFF. The DNA for the CDR3 is TGTGCCAGCCGTCTCCTTCCGAGTGAAAAACTGTTTTTT. The rearrangement uses TRBV6-5 and TRBJ1-4; D is undetermined. The germline V gene has CDR1 MNHEY and CDR2 SVGAGI. Deletions cut 8 bases from V and 7 bases from J, with 14 bases between. The CDR3 loop spans 13 amino acids.

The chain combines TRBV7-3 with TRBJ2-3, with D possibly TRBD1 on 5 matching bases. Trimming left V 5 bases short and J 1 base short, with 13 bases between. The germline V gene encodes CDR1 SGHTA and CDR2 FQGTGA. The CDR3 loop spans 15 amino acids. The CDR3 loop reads CASSQGFGGTDTQYF. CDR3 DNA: TGTGCCAGCAGCCAGGGTTTTGGGGGCACAGATACGCAGTATTTT.

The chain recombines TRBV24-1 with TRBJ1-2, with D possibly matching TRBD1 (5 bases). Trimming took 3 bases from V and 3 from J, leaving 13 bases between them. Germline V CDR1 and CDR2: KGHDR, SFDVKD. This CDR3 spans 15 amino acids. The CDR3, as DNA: TGTGCCACCAGTGATATGGGCAGGGTCGACTATGGCTACACCTTC. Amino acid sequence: CATSDMGRVDYGYTF.

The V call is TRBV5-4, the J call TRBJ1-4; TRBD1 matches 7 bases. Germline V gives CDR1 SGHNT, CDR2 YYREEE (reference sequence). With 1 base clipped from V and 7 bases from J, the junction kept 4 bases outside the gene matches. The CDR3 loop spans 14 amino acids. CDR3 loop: CASSLQGVREKLFF. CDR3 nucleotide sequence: TGTGCCAGCAGCTTGCAGGGGGTACGTGAAAAACTGTTTTTT. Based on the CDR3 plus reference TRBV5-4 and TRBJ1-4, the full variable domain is ETGVTQSPTHLIKTRGQQVTLRCSSQSGHNTVSWYQQALGQGPQFIFQYYREEENGRGNFPPRFSGLQFPNYSSELNVNALELDDSALYLCASSLQGVREKLFFGSGTQLSVL.

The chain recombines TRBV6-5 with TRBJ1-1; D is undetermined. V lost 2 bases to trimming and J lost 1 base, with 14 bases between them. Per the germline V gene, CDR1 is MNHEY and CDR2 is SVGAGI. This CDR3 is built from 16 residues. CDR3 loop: CASSYISARKNTEAFF. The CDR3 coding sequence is TGTGCCAGCAGTTACATTTCGGCGAGAAAGAACACTGAAGCTTTCTTT.

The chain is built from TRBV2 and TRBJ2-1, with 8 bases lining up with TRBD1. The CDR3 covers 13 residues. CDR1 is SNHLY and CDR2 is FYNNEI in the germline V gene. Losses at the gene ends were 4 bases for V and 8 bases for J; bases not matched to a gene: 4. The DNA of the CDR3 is TGTGCCAGCAGTGGGACAGGGAGTTATGAGCAGTTCTTC. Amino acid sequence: CASSGTGSYEQFF.

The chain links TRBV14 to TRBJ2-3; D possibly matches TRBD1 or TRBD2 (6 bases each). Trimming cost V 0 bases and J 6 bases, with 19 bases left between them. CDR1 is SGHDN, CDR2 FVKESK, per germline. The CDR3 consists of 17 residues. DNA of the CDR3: TGTGCCAGCAGCCAAGATCGTAAGGGGGGCGCATCCGATACGCAGTATTTT. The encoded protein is CASSQDRKGGASDTQYF.

The CDR3 spells CASSGGGVTLNSPLHF. CDR3 bases: TGTGCCAGCAGTGGGGGCGGGGTAACACTGAATTCACCCCTCCACTTT. This chain joins TRBV2 and TRBJ1-6; D is perhaps TRBD1 (5 bases). The germline V gene has CDR1 SNHLY and CDR2 FYNNEI. V was trimmed by 4 bases and J by 7 bases, leaving 17 bases between them. There are 16 residues in the CDR3.

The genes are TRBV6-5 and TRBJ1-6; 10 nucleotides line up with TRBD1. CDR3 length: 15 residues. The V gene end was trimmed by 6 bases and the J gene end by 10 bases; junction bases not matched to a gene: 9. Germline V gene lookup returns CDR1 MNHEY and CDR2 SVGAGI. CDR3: CASSTPGTGVSPLHF. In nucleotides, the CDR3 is TGTGCCAGCAGCACTCCCGGGACAGGGGTATCACCCCTCCACTTT.

CDR3 DNA: TGCGCCAGCAGCCAAGTGCCCGGATACTATTCCTACGAGCAGTACTTC. Its translation is CASSQVPGYYSYEQYF. The chain uses TRBV4-1 and TRBJ2-7, with unresolved D. The germline gives CDR1 MGHRA, CDR2 YSYEKL. V was pared by 1 base and J by 1 base, with 14 bases between. This CDR3 is built from 16 residues.

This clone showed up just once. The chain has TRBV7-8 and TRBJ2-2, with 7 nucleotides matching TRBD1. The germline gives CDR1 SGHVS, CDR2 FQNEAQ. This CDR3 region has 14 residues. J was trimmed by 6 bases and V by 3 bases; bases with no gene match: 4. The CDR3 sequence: CASSFTGVAGELFF. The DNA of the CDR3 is TGTGCCAGCAGCTTCACAGGGGTGGCCGGGGAGCTGTTTTTT.

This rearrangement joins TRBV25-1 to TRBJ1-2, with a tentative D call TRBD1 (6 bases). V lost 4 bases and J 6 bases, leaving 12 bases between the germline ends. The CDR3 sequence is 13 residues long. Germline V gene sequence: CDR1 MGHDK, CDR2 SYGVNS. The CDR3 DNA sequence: TGTGCCAGCAGTGTACAGGGTGGTGATGGCTACACCTTC. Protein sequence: CASSVQGGDGYTF.

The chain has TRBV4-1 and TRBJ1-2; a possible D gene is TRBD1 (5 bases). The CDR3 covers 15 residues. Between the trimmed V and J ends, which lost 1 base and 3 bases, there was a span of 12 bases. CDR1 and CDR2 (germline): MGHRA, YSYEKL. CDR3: CASSQVGRDDYGYTF. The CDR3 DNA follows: TGCGCCAGCAGCCAAGTAGGCAGGGATGACTATGGCTACACCTTC.

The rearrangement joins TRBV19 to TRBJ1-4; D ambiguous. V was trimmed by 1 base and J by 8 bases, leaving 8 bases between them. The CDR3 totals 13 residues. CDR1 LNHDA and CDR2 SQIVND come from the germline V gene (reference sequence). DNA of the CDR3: TGTGCCAGTAGTATAGGTGGGGAGGAAAAACTGTTTTTT. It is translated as CASSIGGEEKLFF.

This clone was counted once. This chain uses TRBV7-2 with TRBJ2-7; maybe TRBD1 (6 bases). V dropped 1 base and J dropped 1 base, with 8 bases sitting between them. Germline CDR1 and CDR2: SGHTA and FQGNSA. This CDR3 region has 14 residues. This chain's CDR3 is CASSLGDTSYEQYF. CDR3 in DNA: TGTGCCAGCAGCTTAGGGGACACGTCCTACGAGCAGTACTTC.

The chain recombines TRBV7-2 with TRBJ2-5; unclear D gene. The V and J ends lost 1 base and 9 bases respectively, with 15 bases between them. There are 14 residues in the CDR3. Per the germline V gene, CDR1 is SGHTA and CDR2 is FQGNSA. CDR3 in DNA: TGTGCCAGCAGCTTAGGGCAGGCCACTGGGGCCCAGTACTTC. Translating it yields CASSLGQATGAQYF.

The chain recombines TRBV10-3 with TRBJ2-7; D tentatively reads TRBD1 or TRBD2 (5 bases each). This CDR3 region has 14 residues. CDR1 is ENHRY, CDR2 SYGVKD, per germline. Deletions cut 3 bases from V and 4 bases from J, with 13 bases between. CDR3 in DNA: TGTGCCATCAGTGATCAACGGGGCGGGTACGAGCAGTACTTC. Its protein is CAISDQRGGYEQYF.

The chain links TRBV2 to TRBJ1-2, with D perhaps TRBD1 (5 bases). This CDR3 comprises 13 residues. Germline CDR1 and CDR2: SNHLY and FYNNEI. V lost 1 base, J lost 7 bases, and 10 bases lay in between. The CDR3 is CASSEGVQGGYTF. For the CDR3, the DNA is TGTGCCAGCAGTGAAGGGGTTCAGGGTGGCTACACCTTC.

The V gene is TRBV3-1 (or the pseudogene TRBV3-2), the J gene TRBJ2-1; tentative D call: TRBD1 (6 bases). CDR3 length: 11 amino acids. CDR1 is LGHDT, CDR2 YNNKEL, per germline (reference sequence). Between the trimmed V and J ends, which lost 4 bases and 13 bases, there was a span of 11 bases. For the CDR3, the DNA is TGTGCCAGCAGCCTCGGACAGATTCAGTTCTTC. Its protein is CASSLGQIQFF.

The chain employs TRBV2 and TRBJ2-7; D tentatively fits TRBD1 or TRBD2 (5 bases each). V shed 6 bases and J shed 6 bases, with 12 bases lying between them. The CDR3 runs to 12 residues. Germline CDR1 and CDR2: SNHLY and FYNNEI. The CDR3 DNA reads TGTGCCAGCAGGTTACAGGCGGGCGAGCAGTACTTC. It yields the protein CASRLQAGEQYF.